This paragraph reports one TCR beta chain. Its antigen is not identified. These data are taken from a study of blood T cells in healthy people across ages. Study-level information: About one barcoded beta molecule per two T cells was the capture yield of template switching. Points from the study as a whole: The lack of PBMC sorting stopped any conclusive naive versus antigen-experienced comparison. Lack of knowledge of donor CMV status possibly confounded expanded clonotype changes.

Germline V gives CDR1 DFQATT, CDR2 SNEGSKA (reference sequence). This CDR3 spans 15 amino acids. Germline trimming cut 0 bases from V and 3 bases from J; bases unmatched to any gene: 4. The authors ran a second PCR of roughly 6 to 11 cycles using a sample-barcoded 5' primer and a J-beta primer mix. Each of the cDNA molecules was tagged by a template-switch adaptor with 12 random nucleotides. Each CDR3 protein is one row after TCRdb ran MiXCR on the 5' RACE reads. The data show over 1,300,000 distinct CDR3 sequences, roughly 59% seen once. Sequencing used blood. The source of this sequence is a man aged 18 to 35 in good health. The rearrangement links TRBV20-1 to TRBJ2-5, with 10 positions matching TRBD1. The CDR3 coding sequence is TGCAGTGCTAGAGAGCCGGGGACAGGGGAAGAGACCCAGTACTTC. Translated, it gives CSAREPGTGEETQYF.